This T cell receptor (beta chain) was obtained from a study of blood T cell repertoires in COVID-19. Study summary: Both acute and convalescent COVID-19 samples were obtained from the United States, Italy and Spain. Sample material is recorded as cDNA or gDNA derived from T cells, B-cell-depleted T cells, or PBMCs.

The ends were cut back, 3 bases at V and 4 bases at J, with 20 bases in the middle. CDR1 is MDHEN, CDR2 SYDVKM, per germline. This CDR3 is built from 17 residues. Original processing methods: How many nucleated cells were present was estimated from reference gene primer amplification. The data were produced by immunoSEQ multiplex PCR, yet TCRdb's version contains in-frame clones alone and is incomplete. V and J calls and clone size come straight from that table; D and trimming were deduced from the DNA. This table has about 27,000 clones, about 91% appearing once. This chain joins TRBV28 and TRBJ2-3; TRBD1 is a possible D gene (6 bases). Sequencing was performed on peripheral blood. The TCR comes from a human donor with active COVID-19. The donor label of this sample is uncertain. The CDR3 bases are TGTGCCAGCAGTTTCCTAGTTACAGGGTTTAGGGCAGATACGCAGTATTTT. Translating it yields CASSFLVTGFRADTQYF.